The 30 T cell receptor beta chains presented below share a single source sample, sequenced in a study of T cell repertoires in cytomegalovirus infection. What these receptors recognize is not known. TCRdb re-analysed the reads in MiXCR, keeping a single row per CDR3 protein. The table lists 830,000 or so distinct CDR3 sequences, approximately 32% of them singletons, with approximately 13% in the top ten. The specimen was cultured CD8+ T cells from PBMCs, collected from culture after CMV antigen stimulation. The receptors here all came from a human donor in good health (CMV status not recorded). Some clones in this sample may be carry-over from other donors' samples.

This chain uses TRBV12-3 or TRBV12-4 with TRBJ2-7; D might be TRBD1 or TRBD2, each matching 5 bases. The V end lost 10 bases, the J end lost 4 bases, and 17 bases lay between the germline ends. There are 13 residues in the CDR3. The CDR3 DNA is TGTGCCACCCGGGCGAGGGGACGATACGAGCAGTACGTC. This codes for CATRARGRYEQYV.

The V and J genes are TRBV6-2 or TRBV6-3 and TRBJ2-7, with D tentatively TRBD2 (6 bases). Germline CDR1 reads MNHEY; CDR2 reads SVGEGT. CDR3 length equals 15 residues. Trimming cost V 5 bases and J 2 bases, with 16 bases left between them. The CDR3 spells CASSEEGGGAYEQYV. CDR3 DNA: TGTGCCAGCAGTGAAGAAGGCGGAGGGGCCTACGAGCAGTACGTC.

This clonotype was observed a few times. The chain has TRBV14 and TRBJ1-4; unclear D gene. CDR3 length: 15 amino acids. The germline CDR1 and CDR2 sequences are SGHDN and FVKESK. V lost 1 base, J lost 4 bases, and 10 bases lay in between. The CDR3 loop is CASSQVKGFNEKLFF. As DNA, the CDR3 is TGTGCCAGCAGCCAAGTTAAGGGATTTAATGAAAAACTGTTTTTT.

This clonotype has only a few counts. In DNA, the CDR3 is TGTGCCAGTAGTATAGCCCGCGGGGAGGATCAGTTCTTC. This translates into CASSIARGEDQFF. The genes are TRBV19 and TRBJ2-1; D possibly corresponds to TRBD2 (6 bases). V lost 1 base, J lost 13 bases, and 14 bases lay in between. The germline V gene encodes CDR1 LNHDA and CDR2 SQIVND (reference sequence). The CDR3 covers 13 residues.

The rearrangement uses TRBV10-3 and TRBJ1-1, with a tentative D call TRBD1 (5 bases). V gave up 6 bases and J gave up 1 base, with 9 bases separating them. The CDR3 is 13 amino acids. CDR1 is ENHRY and CDR2 is SYGVKD in the germline V gene. The CDR3 spells CAIRGDPNTEAFF. The CDR3 DNA sequence: TGTGCCATCAGAGGGGACCCGAACACTGAAGCTTTCTTT.

This clonotype occurred many times. V and J are TRBV7-6 and TRBJ1-2, with a tentative D call TRBD1 (5 bases). CDR1 SGHVS and CDR2 FNYEAQ come from the germline V gene. Deletions cut 4 bases from V and 6 bases from J, with 15 bases between. CDR3 length: 14 residues. The CDR3 nucleotides read TGTGCCAGCAGCTCGGGGACCTATTCAAATGGCTACACCTTC. Translation gives CASSSGTYSNGYTF.

The chain couples TRBV28 to TRBJ1-3; 7 bases match TRBD1. Germline V gene data show CDR1 as MDHEN and CDR2 as SYDVKM. Trimming at V came to 5 bases and at J to 3 bases, leaving 4 bases not matched to a gene. The length of the CDR3 is 14 residues. The CDR3 DNA sequence: TGTGCCAGCAGTACCAGGGGGATTGGAAACACCATATATTTT. Amino acid sequence: CASSTRGIGNTIYF.

This clonotype was detected a few times. The rearrangement joins TRBV7-9 to TRBJ2-7, with 7 bases that match TRBD1. Looked up from germline, CDR1 is SEHNR and CDR2 is FQNEAQ (reference sequence). Germline trimming cut 4 bases from V and 1 base from J; bases unmatched to any gene: 4. The CDR3 extends over 14 amino acids. In nucleotides, the CDR3 is TGTGCCAGCAGCTCCGGGACAGTTTCCTACGAGCAGTACTTC. Translated: CASSSGTVSYEQYF.

This clonotype was detected many times. V usage is TRBV12-3 or TRBV12-4 and J usage is TRBJ2-2; TRBD1 might be the D (5 bases). CDR3 length: 15 residues. Trimming removed 6 bases from V and 2 bases from J, with 13 bases in between. CDR3 loop: CASSPSDRNTGELFF. DNA for the CDR3: TGTGCCAGCAGCCCGTCCGACAGAAACACCGGGGAGCTGTTTTTT.

The chain uses TRBV27 and TRBJ2-3; D call uncertain. V gave up 5 bases and J gave up 1 base, with 10 bases separating them. CDR1 MNHEY and CDR2 SMNVEV come from the germline V gene (reference sequence). The CDR3 spans 14 residues. CDR3 sequence: CASSPDSRTDTQYF. DNA for the CDR3: TGTGCCAGCAGTCCAGACTCCCGCACAGATACGCAGTATTTT.

This clonotype turned up a few times. The chain employs TRBV7-9 and TRBJ1-2; D possibly corresponds to TRBD1 (6 bases). Germline V lookup: CDR1 SEHNR, CDR2 FQNEAQ (reference sequence). CDR3 size: 13 residues. V lost 10 bases and J lost 3, with 15 bases in between. Here the CDR3 reads CATAGGAYYGYTF. CDR3 nucleotides: TGTGCCACAGCGGGGGGCGCTTACTATGGCTACACCTTC.

About this clonotype itself: The germline gene is not matched at one end of the junction; a read error may be the cause. The chain combines TRBV7-7 with TRBJ2-5; D may be TRBD2 (6 bases). There are 15 residues in the CDR3. Per germline, CDR1 SSHAT and CDR2 FNYEAQ (reference sequence). The CDR3 here is CASSQDTSTQETQYF. In DNA, the CDR3 is TGTGCTAGCAGCCAGGACACTAGCACGCAAGAGACCCAGTACTTC.

The CDR3 is CASSYGGGLSTIDEQFF. CDR3 sequence (DNA): TGTGCCAGCAGTTATGGAGGGGGTCTGTCTACAATTGATGAGCAGTTCTTC. The genes are TRBV6-8 and TRBJ2-1, with D tentatively TRBD1 or TRBD2 (6 bases each). The CDR3 runs to 17 residues. Germline CDR1 reads MNHGY; CDR2 reads SAAAGT. Trimming removed 3 bases at V and 8 bases at J, with 23 bases between.

The V gene is TRBV6-6, the J gene TRBJ2-7; maybe TRBD1 (6 bases). This CDR3 has 13 residues. Trimming removed 5 bases at V and 2 bases at J, with 10 bases between. The V gene's germline CDR1 is MNHNY and CDR2 SVGAGI (reference sequence). The CDR3 DNA is TGTGCCAGCAGTCCCGACAGGACCTACGAGCAGTACGTC. Translation: CASSPDRTYEQYV.

The chain links TRBV5-1 to TRBJ2-2; D is uncertain. V gave up 4 bases and J gave up 4 bases, with 11 bases separating them. In germline, CDR1 is SGHRS, CDR2 YFSETQ. The CDR3 spans 14 residues. CDR3 in amino acids: CASSLWIITGELFF. The CDR3 DNA reads TGCGCCAGCAGCCTATGGATCATCACCGGGGAGCTGTTTTTT. The full variable domain, in which reference TRBV5-1 and TRBJ2-2 provide the parts outside the CDR3, is KAGVTQTPRYLIKTRGQQVTLSCSPISGHRSVSWYQQTPGQGLQFLFEYFSETQRNKGNFPGRFSGRQFSNSRSEMNVSTLELGDSALYLCASSLWIITGELFFGEGSRLTVL.

This sequence joins TRBV5-1 and TRBJ2-5; tentative D call: TRBD2 (6 bases). The CDR3 sequence is 15 residues long. Germline values: CDR1 SGHRS, CDR2 YFSETQ. Trimming took off 0 bases at V and 5 bases at J, with 14 bases between the two ends. The CDR3: CASSLASGVTETQYF. Here the CDR3 DNA reads TGCGCCAGCAGCTTGGCGTCGGGGGTGACGGAGACCCAGTACTTC. The full variable domain, rest sourced from reference TRBV5-1 and TRBJ2-5, is KAGVTQTPRYLIKTRGQQVTLSCSPISGHRSVSWYQQTPGQGLQFLFEYFSETQRNKGNFPGRFSGRQFSNSRSEMNVSTLELGDSALYLCASSLASGVTETQYFGPGTRLLVL.

This clonotype was seen many times. The CDR3 spells CASSLDRTDTQYF. CDR3 in DNA: TGTGCCAGCAGCTTAGACCGCACAGATACGCAGTATTTT. This sequence joins TRBV7-2 and TRBJ2-3; unclear D gene. The CDR3 runs 13 residues. Germline V gives CDR1 SGHTA, CDR2 FQGNSA. V was cut by 1 base and J by 1 base, with 3 bases left in between.

The sample holds a few counts of this clonotype. The V call is TRBV11-3, the J call TRBJ2-3; TRBD2 matches at 7 bases. The CDR3 contains 18 residues. Germline lookup yields CDR1 SGHNT and CDR2 YENEEA. V lost 4 bases and J lost 5; bases outside the gene matches: 18. CDR3 in amino acids: CASSSTSRDYLWVDTQYF. The CDR3 DNA is TGTGCCAGCAGCTCCACCTCCCGGGACTACCTATGGGTAGATACGCAGTATTTT.

The genes are TRBV20-1 and TRBJ2-7; 9 bases agree with TRBD1. The CDR3 is made up of 13 amino acids. With V trimmed by 1 base and J by 2 bases, 0 bases remained unmatched. Germline assignment: CDR1 DFQATT and CDR2 SNEGSKA (reference sequence). The CDR3 DNA reads TGCAGTGCTAGAGGACAGGGGGCCTACGAGCAGTACTTC. Encoded protein: CSARGQGAYEQYF.

The V gene is TRBV7-4, the J gene TRBJ2-4; D is possibly TRBD1 (6 bases). The CDR3 is 15 amino acids. CDR1 SGHVT and CDR2 SQSDAQ come from the germline V gene. Trimming cost V 5 bases and J 0 bases, with 11 bases left between them. The CDR3 DNA reads TGTGCCAGCAGCCAGACAGGACTAGCCAAAAACATTCAGTACTTC. It encodes CASSQTGLAKNIQYF.

The chain is built from TRBV7-9 and TRBJ2-7; tentatively, D is TRBD1 (5 bases). The germline V gene has CDR1 SEHNR and CDR2 FQNEAQ (reference sequence). Trimming took 9 bases from V and 5 from J, leaving 20 bases between them. The CDR3 extends over 14 amino acids. The CDR3 sequence: CASKKQVVGDEQYF. The CDR3 DNA sequence: TGTGCCAGTAAGAAACAGGTTGTTGGGGACGAGCAGTACTTC.

The rearrangement uses TRBV7-8 and TRBJ2-7; TRBD1 agrees at 9 bases. The CDR3 has 17 amino acids. CDR1 and CDR2 from the germline V gene are SGHVS and FQNEAQ. This CDR3 reads CVSSYGGIEQGAYEQYV. The DNA of the CDR3 is TGTGTCAGCAGCTACGGTGGGATTGAACAGGGGGCTTACGAGCAGTACGTC.

This clonotype was counted a single time. The chain is built from TRBV27 and TRBJ1-6, with D perhaps matching TRBD1 (5 bases). V lost 11 bases and J 7 bases, leaving 15 bases between the germline ends. Germline V gives CDR1 MNHEY, CDR2 SMNVEV (reference sequence). This CDR3 is 13 amino acids long. CDR3 sequence reads: CASGRGKNSPLHF. The CDR3 region has the DNA TGTGCCTCAGGCCGGGGGAAAAATTCACCCCTCCACTTT.

The rearrangement joins TRBV6-1 to TRBJ1-2, with unresolved D. With 0 bases removed from V and 4 bases from J, the gap between germline ends came to 15 bases. This CDR3 is built from 16 residues. CDR1 and CDR2 from the germline V gene are MNHNS and SASEGT. The CDR3 spells CASSEALRARTYGYTF. The CDR3 coding sequence is TGTGCCAGCAGTGAAGCGCTTCGGGCCCGCACCTATGGCTACACCTTC.

This clonotype was seen only a few times. This sequence joins TRBV6-2 or TRBV6-3 and TRBJ1-1; D not resolved. V shed 7 bases and J shed 8 bases, with 14 bases lying between them. The CDR3 has 12 residues. The germline CDR1 and CDR2 sequences are MNHEY and SVGEGT. The CDR3 DNA reads as TGTGCCAGCATGGAGGGAGCACGAGAAGCTTTCTTT. It translates to CASMEGAREAFF.

This chain uses TRBV7-9 with TRBJ2-7; 10 bases map to TRBD2. This CDR3 region has 14 residues. Trimming took 6 bases from V and 2 from J; bases not matched to a gene: 4. Looked up from germline, CDR1 is SEHNR and CDR2 is FQNEAQ (reference sequence). The CDR3 region has the DNA TGTGCCAGCAGTCCTAGCGGGGGTCCCTACGAGCAGTACGTC. It yields the protein CASSPSGGPYEQYV.

About this clonotype itself: This may be a read error, as it is one base from a much larger clone. J is TRBJ2-1 and V is TRBV7-2; D remains unclear. CDR1 is SGHTA, CDR2 FQGNSA, per germline. The CDR3 contains 14 residues. The CDR3 spells CASGLSDSYNEQFF. CDR3 nucleotide sequence: TGTGCCAGCGGCTTATCGGATTCCTACAATGAGCAGTTCTTC.

This clonotype was detected ten times or more. The V and J genes are TRBV7-9 and TRBJ2-1; 13 bases are shared with TRBD2. The junction had 10 bases not matched to a gene; V was cut back by 7 bases and J by 10 bases. The CDR3 length is 15 residues. Germline CDR1 and CDR2: SEHNR and FQNEAQ (reference sequence). This CDR3 is CASNRLAGGQGEQFF. DNA for the CDR3: TGTGCCAGCAATCGACTAGCGGGGGGCCAGGGGGAGCAGTTCTTC.

There are many counts of this clonotype. The chain combines TRBV27 with TRBJ1-2; TRBD1 matches 10 bases. The CDR3 extends over 14 amino acids. Germline V gene data show CDR1 as MNHEY and CDR2 as SMNVEV (reference sequence). The J segment lost 5 bases and the V segment lost 5 bases, leaving 5 bases of the junction unmatched. Written as DNA, the CDR3 is TGTGCCAGCAGTCCCGGGACAGGGGTGTATGGCTACACCTTC. This gives the protein CASSPGTGVYGYTF.

This chain joins TRBV11-2 and TRBJ2-5, with TRBD2 matching 11 bases. Per germline, CDR1 SGHAT and CDR2 FQNNGV. J was trimmed by 4 bases and V by 5 bases; bases with no gene match: 12. The length of the CDR3 is 17 residues. The CDR3: CASSPTRLAGLIETQYF. The CDR3 bases are TGTGCCAGCAGCCCCACCCGACTAGCGGGGTTGATAGAGACCCAGTACTTC.